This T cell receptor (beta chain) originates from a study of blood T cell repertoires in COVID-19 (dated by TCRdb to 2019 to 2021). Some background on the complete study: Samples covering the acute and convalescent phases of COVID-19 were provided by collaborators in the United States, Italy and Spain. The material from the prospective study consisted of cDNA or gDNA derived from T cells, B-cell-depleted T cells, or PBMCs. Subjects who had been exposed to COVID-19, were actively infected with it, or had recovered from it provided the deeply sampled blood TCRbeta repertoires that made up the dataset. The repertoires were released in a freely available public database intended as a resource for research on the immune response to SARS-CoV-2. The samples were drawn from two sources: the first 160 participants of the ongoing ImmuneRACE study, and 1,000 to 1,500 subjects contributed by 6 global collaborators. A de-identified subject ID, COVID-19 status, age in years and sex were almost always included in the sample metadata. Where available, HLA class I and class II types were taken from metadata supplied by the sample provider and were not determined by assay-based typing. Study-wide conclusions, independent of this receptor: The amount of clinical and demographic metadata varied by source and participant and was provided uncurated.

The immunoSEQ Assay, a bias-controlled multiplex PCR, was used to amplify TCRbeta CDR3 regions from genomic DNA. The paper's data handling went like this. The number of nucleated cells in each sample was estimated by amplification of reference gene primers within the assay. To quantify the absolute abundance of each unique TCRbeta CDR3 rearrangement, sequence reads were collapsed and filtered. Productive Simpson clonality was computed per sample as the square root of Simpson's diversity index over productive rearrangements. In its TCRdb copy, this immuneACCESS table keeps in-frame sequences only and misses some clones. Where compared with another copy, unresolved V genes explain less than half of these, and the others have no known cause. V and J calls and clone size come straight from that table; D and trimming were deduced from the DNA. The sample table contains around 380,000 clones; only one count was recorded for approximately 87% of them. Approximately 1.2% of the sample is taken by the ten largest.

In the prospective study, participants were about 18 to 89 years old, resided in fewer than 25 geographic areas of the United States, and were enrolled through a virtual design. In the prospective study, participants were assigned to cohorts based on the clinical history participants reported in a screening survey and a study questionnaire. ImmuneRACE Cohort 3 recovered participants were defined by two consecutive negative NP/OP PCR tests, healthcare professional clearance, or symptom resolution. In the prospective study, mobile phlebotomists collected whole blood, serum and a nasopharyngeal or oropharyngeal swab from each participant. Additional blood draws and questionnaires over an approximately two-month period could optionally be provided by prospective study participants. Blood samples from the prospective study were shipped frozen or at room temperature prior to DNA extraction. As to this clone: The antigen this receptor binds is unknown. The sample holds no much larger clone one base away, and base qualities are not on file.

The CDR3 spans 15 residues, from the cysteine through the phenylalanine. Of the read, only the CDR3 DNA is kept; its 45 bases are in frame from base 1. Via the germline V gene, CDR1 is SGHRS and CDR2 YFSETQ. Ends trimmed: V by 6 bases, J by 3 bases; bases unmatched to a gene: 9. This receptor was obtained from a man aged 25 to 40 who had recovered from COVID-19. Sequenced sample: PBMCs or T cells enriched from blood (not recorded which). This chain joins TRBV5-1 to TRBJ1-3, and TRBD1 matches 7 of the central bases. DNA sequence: TGCGCCAGCACCCCAACAGGGGCGAGTGGAAACACCATATATTTT. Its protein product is CASTPTGASGNTIYF.